A selection of T cell receptor beta chains follows, all from one sample in a study of CD8 T cells in Susac syndrome. TCRdb fed the immunoSEQ multiplex PCR reads into MiXCR, producing one record per CDR3 protein. The profile shows about 150,000 distinct CDR3 sequences, 95% of them singletons. Specimen: CD4+ T cells from PBMCs. The receptor set was obtained from a human donor with Susac syndrome. CDR3s include the opening cysteine and the closing phenylalanine or tryptophan. The D gene is left open where the match is weak. Size values are once, few and many counts, or a class for expanded clones, and some rows have none.

CDR3aa: CSVGGGAQGGYTF; CDR3nt: TGCAGCGTCGGAGGCGGAGCGCAAGGTGGCTACACCTTC; d_gene: .; abundance: .; j_gene: TRBJ1-2; v_gene: TRBV29-1
CDR3aa: CSVADLNSNQPQHF; CDR3nt: TGCAGCGTTGCGGATCTTAATAGCAATCAGCCCCAGCATTTT; d_gene: .; abundance: .; j_gene: TRBJ1-5; v_gene: TRBV29-1
CDR3aa: CASSEWGRVEQYF; CDR3nt: TGTGCCAGCAGTGAATGGGGCAGGGTGGAGCAGTATTTT; d_gene: .; abundance: .; j_gene: TRBJ2-3; v_gene: TRBV25-1
CDR3aa: CASSLNTGELFF; CDR3nt: TGTGCCAGCAGCCTGAACACCGGGGAGCTGTTTTTT; d_gene: .; abundance: many; j_gene: TRBJ2-2; v_gene: TRBV5-1
CDR3aa: CASSPDAPGLARNIQYF; CDR3nt: TGTGCCAGCTCGCCCGACGCACCGGGACTAGCGCGAAACATTCAGTACTTC; d_gene: TRBD2; abundance: once; j_gene: TRBJ2-4; v_gene: TRBV18
CDR3aa: CASSQEWGQGIQYF; CDR3nt: TGTGCCAGCAGCCAAGAATGGGGACAGGGGATTCAGTACTTC; d_gene: TRBD1; abundance: .; j_gene: TRBJ2-4; v_gene: TRBV14
CDR3aa: CSAIRTGPGNTEAFF; CDR3nt: TGCAGTGCTATCCGGACAGGGCCAGGGAACACTGAAGCTTTCTTT; d_gene: TRBD1; abundance: .; j_gene: TRBJ1-1; v_gene: TRBV20-1
CDR3aa: CASSVGTSNEKLFF; CDR3nt: TGTGCCAGCAGCGTAGGAACCTCTAATGAAAAACTGTTTTTT; d_gene: .; abundance: .; j_gene: TRBJ1-4; v_gene: TRBV9
CDR3aa: CASTVGTGGNTIYF; CDR3nt: TGTGCCAGCACCGTCGGGACAGGTGGAAACACCATATATTTT; d_gene: TRBD1; abundance: .; j_gene: TRBJ1-3; v_gene: TRBV2
CDR3aa: CSVGERGGRNEQFF; CDR3nt: TGCAGCGTTGGGGAGCGGGGGGGCCGGAATGAGCAGTTCTTC; d_gene: TRBD2; abundance: .; j_gene: TRBJ2-1; v_gene: TRBV29-1
CDR3aa: CASSLFNTGELFF; CDR3nt: TGTGCCAGCAGCCTCTTCAACACCGGGGAGCTGTTTTTT; d_gene: .; abundance: .; j_gene: TRBJ2-2; v_gene: TRBV25-1
CDR3aa: CSANNQGNTEAFF; CDR3nt: TGCAGTGCTAATAACCAGGGGAACACTGAAGCTTTCTTT; d_gene: .; abundance: .; j_gene: TRBJ1-1; v_gene: TRBV20-1